Included here is one TCR beta chain sequence, with context. These data belong to a study of molecular identifiers for immune sequencing clone quantification. The CDR3 is 16 residues long. V dropped 4 bases and J dropped 7; count of bases not matched to a gene: 14. Germline CDR1 is MGHRA and CDR2 is YSYEKL. Each CDR3 protein is one row after TCRdb ran MiXCR on the PCR reads. The table lists about 640,000 distinct CDR3 sequences, just under 20% of them singletons, with under 0.95% in the top ten. This sequence joins TRBV4-1 and TRBJ2-5, with 8 nucleotides matching TRBD1. The specimen sequenced was naive CD8+ T cells from blood, with Jurkat cell RNA spiked in. Subset specified: FACS-sorted CD8+CD4-CCR7+CD45RA+ naive T cells. This clonotype originated in a human donor in good health. Some libraries in this study had Jurkat cell RNA spiked in. The CDR3 bases are TGCGCCAGCAGCCCATCCGGACAGGGTGGGAAAGGGACCCAGTACTTC. This codes for CASSPSGQGGKGTQYF.